A single sample gave rise to the 29 T cell receptor beta chains below, sequenced in a study of T cell responses to AZD1222 COVID-19 vaccine. Generated by immunoSEQ multiplex PCR, the TCRdb table keeps only in-frame clones and is missing some. The sample carries 95,000 to 150,000 clones, over 80% recorded once. The specimen comprised peripheral blood, sampled 28 days after the second AZD1222 dose. The receptor source for this set is an adult who received the AZD1222 COVID-19 vaccine.

The V and J genes are TRBV14 and TRBJ2-4; D perhaps matches TRBD2 (5 bases). Trimming stripped 4 bases from V and 2 bases from J, with 9 bases between. Germline CDR1 and CDR2: SGHDN and FVKESK. The CDR3 is 14 amino acids. The CDR3 sequence is CASSRGETKNIQYF. The CDR3 DNA follows: TGTGCCAGCAGCCGTGGGGAGACCAAAAACATTCAGTACTTC.

CDR3 bases: TGTGCCAGCAGCCCCGGACAGGGGGCAAATTCCTACGAGCAGTACTTC. Its translation is CASSPGQGANSYEQYF. The rearrangement uses TRBV5-4 and TRBJ2-7; 11 bases are shared with TRBD1. CDR1 is SGHNT, CDR2 YYREEE, per germline (reference sequence). Trimming cost V 4 bases and J 1 base; bases outside gene matches: 7. This CDR3 has 16 amino acids.

The rearrangement uses TRBV7-6 and TRBJ2-6; tentatively, D is TRBD2 (6 bases). V was pared by 0 bases and J by 0 bases, with 6 bases between. The CDR3 runs 16 residues. Germline CDR1 reads SGHVS; CDR2 reads FNYEAQ. CDR3 residues: CASSLAGGSGANVLTF. CDR3 in DNA: TGTGCCAGCAGCTTAGCGGGAGGCTCTGGGGCCAACGTCCTGACTTTC.

This rearrangement joins TRBV2 to TRBJ2-5; no clear D gene. CDR1 SNHLY and CDR2 FYNNEI come from the germline V gene. Between the trimmed V and J ends, which lost 0 bases and 1 base, there was a span of 6 bases. CDR3 size: 14 residues. DNA of the CDR3: TGTGCCAGCAGTGAAGCTCCAGGCCAAGAGACCCAGTACTTC. It translates to CASSEAPGQETQYF.

The chain uses TRBV10-3 and TRBJ1-5; 8 bases agree with TRBD1. The CDR3 totals 15 residues. Germline V gene lookup returns CDR1 ENHRY and CDR2 SYGVKD. Unmatched junction bases numbered 4, after V lost 6 bases and J lost 0 bases. The CDR3 sequence is CAIRQGADSNQPQHF. CDR3 coding DNA: TGTGCCATCAGGCAGGGGGCGGATAGCAATCAGCCCCAGCATTTT.

The V and J genes are TRBV4-1 and TRBJ1-1; 7 bases are shared with TRBD1. Germline CDR1 reads MGHRA; CDR2 reads YSYEKL. The CDR3 is 15 amino acids. V shed 3 bases, J shed 0 bases, and the junction held 4 bases outside the gene matches. CDR3: CASSQNRGLNTEAFF. In DNA, the CDR3 is TGCGCCAGCAGCCAGAACAGGGGCTTGAACACTGAAGCTTTCTTT.

The chain recombines TRBV29-1 with TRBJ1-1; D is uncertain. V dropped 7 bases and J dropped 1 base, with 19 bases sitting between them. CDR3 length equals 15 residues. CDR1 and CDR2 (germline): SQVTM, ANQGSEA. CDR3 sequence: CSAKPTTRQNTEAFF. The CDR3 region has the DNA TGCAGCGCCAAGCCCACCACCAGACAGAACACTGAAGCTTTCTTT.

The chain's CDR3 is CASSQARYNEQFF. The CDR3 region has the DNA TGTGCCAGCAGCCAAGCAAGATACAATGAGCAGTTCTTC. This sequence joins TRBV14 and TRBJ2-1; D is unclear. CDR1 and CDR2 (germline): SGHDN, FVKESK. The CDR3 contains 13 residues. The ends were cut back, 1 base at V and 4 bases at J, with 5 bases in the middle.

The DNA for the CDR3 is TGTGCCAGCACGAGGGATAATTCACCCCTCCACTTT. As protein: CASTRDNSPLHF. J is TRBJ1-6 and V is TRBV6-5; D remains unclear. Germline CDR1 and CDR2: MNHEY and SVGAGI. V lost 7 bases and J 5 bases, leaving 6 bases between the germline ends. CDR3 length: 12 residues.

This chain connects TRBV7-9 to TRBJ1-1, with a tentative D call TRBD1 (5 bases). V was cut by 1 base and J by 2 bases, with 11 bases left in between. CDR1 is SEHNR and CDR2 is FQNEAQ in the germline V gene (reference sequence). This CDR3 has 15 residues. CDR3 nucleotide sequence: TGTGCCAGCAGCTTAGGGGGACTGCACAACACTGAAGCTTTCTTT. It is translated as CASSLGGLHNTEAFF.

The J gene is TRBJ2-3, the V gene TRBV4-1; 15 bases map to TRBD2. This CDR3 is built from 19 residues. The germline V gene has CDR1 MGHRA and CDR2 YSYEKL. J lost 1 base, V lost 1 base, and 6 bases had no gene match. The CDR3: CASSQVGWTSGRGTDTQYF. The CDR3 region has the DNA TGCGCCAGCAGCCAAGTGGGGTGGACTAGCGGGAGGGGCACAGATACGCAGTATTTT.

This chain connects TRBV6-5 to TRBJ2-1; no clear D gene. Germline V CDR1 and CDR2: MNHEY, SVGAGI. There are 13 residues in the CDR3. Deletions cut 10 bases from V and 4 bases from J, with 14 bases between. The CDR3 DNA is TGTGCCACTCGGGCCCGAGGATACAATGAGCAGTTCTTC. It yields the protein CATRARGYNEQFF.

The V call is TRBV6-2 or TRBV6-3, the J call TRBJ1-5; D call uncertain. CDR3 length equals 15 residues. Trimming removed 6 bases from V and 2 bases from J, with 14 bases in between. In germline, CDR1 is MNHEY, CDR2 SVGEGT. Here the CDR3 reads CASSAMRAGNQPQHF. In DNA form, the CDR3 reads TGTGCCAGCAGCGCGATGAGGGCCGGCAATCAGCCCCAGCATTTT.

The chain has TRBV27 and TRBJ2-2, with D hard to call. The CDR3 extends over 16 amino acids. Trimming stripped 4 bases from V and 0 bases from J, with 12 bases between. Germline CDR1 is MNHEY and CDR2 is SMNVEV (reference sequence). As DNA, the CDR3 is TGTGCCAGCAGTTCCGAGACATTACCGAACACCGGGGAGCTGTTTTTT. This encodes CASSSETLPNTGELFF.

The genes are TRBV28 and TRBJ1-2, with TRBD1 matching 7 bases. Unmatched junction bases numbered 7, after V lost 8 bases and J lost 4 bases. CDR3 length: 13 amino acids. Germline values: CDR1 MDHEN, CDR2 SYDVKM. CDR3 in amino acids: CASGNRDSYGYTF. The CDR3 DNA reads TGTGCCAGCGGGAACCGGGACAGCTATGGCTACACCTTC.

This clone was observed once. The rearrangement joins TRBV29-1 to TRBJ1-1; TRBD1 agrees at 8 bases. This CDR3 is 14 amino acids long. Germline V gives CDR1 SQVTM, CDR2 ANQGSEA. Losses at the gene ends were 5 bases for V and 0 bases for J; bases not matched to a gene: 5. The CDR3 region is CSVQAGGLNTEAFF. CDR3 coding DNA: TGCAGCGTTCAGGCAGGGGGCTTGAACACTGAAGCTTTCTTT.

In its sample, this clone was seen a few times. V and J are TRBV7-2 and TRBJ2-5; TRBD2 aligns across 11 bases. With 5 bases clipped from V and 3 bases from J, the junction kept 2 bases outside the gene matches. The CDR3 totals 14 residues. Germline V gene data show CDR1 as SGHTA and CDR2 as FQGNSA. CDR3 nucleotides: TGTGCCAGCAGCGCGGGACTAGCGGAAGAGACCCAGTACTTC. It specifies CASSAGLAEETQYF. Supplemented by reference TRBV7-2 and TRBJ2-5, the full variable domain reads GAGVSQSPSNKVTEKGKDVELRCDPISGHTALYWYRQSLGQGLEFLIYFQGNSAPDKSGLPSDRFSAERTGGSVSTLTIQRTQQEDSAVYLCASSAGLAEETQYFGPGTRLLVL.

J is TRBJ1-3 and V is TRBV29-1, with D unclear. CDR3 length: 12 residues. The germline gives CDR1 SQVTM, CDR2 ANQGSEA. Trimming removed 3 bases from V and 4 bases from J, with 7 bases in between. CDR3 in amino acids: CSVDRGGNTIYF. DNA for the CDR3: TGCAGCGTTGATAGAGGCGGAAACACCATATATTTT.

This chain uses TRBV5-1 with TRBJ2-2; D perhaps matches TRBD1 (5 bases). V lost 1 base and J lost 9, with 10 bases in between. The CDR3 contains 13 residues. CDR1 SGHRS and CDR2 YFSETQ come from the germline V gene. The CDR3 DNA follows: TGCGCCAGCAGCTTGTCAGGGCGGCGGGAGCTGTTTTTT. Translation: CASSLSGRRELFF.

The V gene is TRBV19, the J gene TRBJ1-2, with D perhaps matching TRBD1 (5 bases). Germline CDR1 is LNHDA and CDR2 is SQIVND (reference sequence). This CDR3 region has 14 residues. V dropped 6 bases and J dropped 7 bases, with 18 bases sitting between them. The CDR3 here is CASSAGRDVRGYTF. The CDR3 DNA is TGTGCCAGTAGCGCGGGGCGAGATGTGCGTGGCTACACCTTC.

The V and J genes are TRBV10-2 and TRBJ1-1; D uncertain. V lost 3 bases to trimming and J lost 4 bases, with 3 bases between them. The germline CDR1 and CDR2 sequences are WSHSY and SAAADI. The CDR3 has 11 residues. In nucleotides, the CDR3 is TGCGCCAGCAGTGACGGCACTGAAGCTTTCTTT. Amino acids: CASSDGTEAFF.

V gene TRBV7-8 combines with J gene TRBJ1-2; D gene unclear. From germline, CDR1 is SGHVS and CDR2 FQNEAQ. This CDR3 is built from 14 residues. V lost 5 bases and J 5 bases, leaving 15 bases between the germline ends. CDR3 nucleotide sequence: TGTGCCAGCAGCGAAAGGTCGCTTACATATGGCTACACCTTC. This encodes CASSERSLTYGYTF.

The chain uses TRBV7-9 and TRBJ2-1; no clear D gene. With 5 bases removed from V and 7 bases from J, the gap between germline ends came to 24 bases. The CDR3 sequence is 17 residues long. Germline V lookup: CDR1 SEHNR, CDR2 FQNEAQ (reference sequence). The CDR3 DNA is TGTGCCAGCAGCAAATTTTTTTCCGGACGTTCTAGGAATGAGCAGTTCTTC. It specifies CASSKFFSGRSRNEQFF.

The V call is TRBV19, the J call TRBJ1-1; weak D call: TRBD1 (5 bases). CDR3 length equals 15 residues. Per germline, CDR1 LNHDA and CDR2 SQIVND (reference sequence). V was pared by 4 bases and J by 5 bases, with 17 bases between. The CDR3 coding sequence is TGTGCCAGTAGTACACCCCACGGGACTGGGACTGAAGCTTTCTTT. Amino acid sequence: CASSTPHGTGTEAFF.

V gene TRBV28 combines with J gene TRBJ1-1, with 7 bases matching TRBD1. V trimming: 7 bases; J trimming: 6 bases; junction bases outside the gene matches: 11. The germline gives CDR1 MDHEN, CDR2 SYDVKM. The CDR3 has 14 amino acids. The chain's CDR3 is CASIYRGPGPEAFF. DNA of the CDR3: TGTGCCAGCATCTACAGGGGACCCGGACCTGAAGCTTTCTTT.

This rearrangement joins TRBV6-4 to TRBJ2-1, with 7 bases identical to TRBD1. V lost 0 bases, J lost 8 bases, and 10 bases stayed unmatched. In germline, CDR1 is MRHNA, CDR2 SNTAGT. This CDR3 is built from 16 residues. The CDR3 nucleotides are TGTGCCAGCAGTGACTCTCATACAGGGGCTTCCTATGAGCAGTTCTTC. This codes for CASSDSHTGASYEQFF.

The rearrangement uses TRBV6-1 and TRBJ1-5; D unresolved. This CDR3 spans 13 amino acids. V lost 1 base and J 7 bases, leaving 8 bases between the germline ends. Germline V CDR1 and CDR2: MNHNS, SASEGT. The DNA of the CDR3 is TGTGCCAGCAGTGAAGTCGGGGTCCAGCCCCAGCATTTT. This sequence encodes CASSEVGVQPQHF.

The V call is TRBV19, the J call TRBJ1-4, with D unclear. Germline V lookup: CDR1 LNHDA, CDR2 SQIVND (reference sequence). The V end was cut by 6 bases, the J end by 0 bases, with 5 bases between. The CDR3 sequence is 13 residues long. CDR3 sequence (DNA): TGTGCCAGTAGGGTCGCAACTAATGAAAAACTGTTTTTT. It yields the protein CASRVATNEKLFF.

V gene TRBV5-6 combines with J gene TRBJ1-6, with 7 bases identical to TRBD1. The length of the CDR3 is 15 residues. The germline gives CDR1 SGHDT, CDR2 YYEEEE. With 4 bases clipped from V and 10 bases from J, the junction kept 11 bases outside the gene matches. CDR3 DNA sequence: TGTGCCAGCAGCGACGGACAGGTTACGAGATCACCCCTCCACTTT. The encoded protein is CASSDGQVTRSPLHF.